These 18 T cell receptor beta chains originate from one sample sequenced in a study of shared clonotypes between healthy human individuals. Assay used: immunoSEQ multiplex PCR; TCRdb lists only in-frame clones, some missing. The sample holds millions of clones; around 94% are singletons and the top ten take around 0.14%. The sequenced sample was naive CD4+ T cells sorted from blood. Subset of the sample: CD45RA+ positively selected. The receptors were gathered from a man younger than 30 in good health.

In the case of this clone: Other DNA sequences from this sample encode an identical CDR3 as well. V is TRBV28 and J is TRBJ2-3; D tentatively reads TRBD1 or TRBD2 (6 bases each). The V end was cut by 3 bases, the J end by 1 base, with 11 bases between. Germline V gene lookup returns CDR1 MDHEN and CDR2 SYDVKM. The length of the CDR3 is 15 residues. CDR3 DNA: TGTGCCAGCAGTTTCCGGGGGCGGGGCACAGATACGCAGTATTTT. Translating it yields CASSFRGRGTDTQYF.

V is TRBV5-4 and J is TRBJ1-2; 7 nucleotides agree with TRBD1. CDR3 length: 13 amino acids. V shed 4 bases, J shed 5 bases, and the junction held 5 bases outside the gene matches. Germline values: CDR1 SGHNT, CDR2 YYREEE (reference sequence). The CDR3 region has the DNA TGTGCCAGCAGCCAGGGACAGACATATGGCTACACCTTC. It translates to CASSQGQTYGYTF.

This chain connects TRBV30 to TRBJ1-5, with 8 bases matching TRBD1. V gave up 2 bases and J gave up 7 bases; unmatched junction bases: 13. Germline CDR1 reads GTSNPN; CDR2 reads SVGIG (reference sequence). The CDR3 is 16 amino acids. The CDR3 here is CAWSRGRGPRGQPQHF. DNA for the CDR3: TGTGCCTGGAGTCGTGGCAGGGGGCCTAGGGGCCAGCCCCAGCATTTT.

This chain joins TRBV28 and TRBJ1-1; D not certain. This CDR3 is built from 13 residues. Germline CDR1 MDHEN, CDR2 SYDVKM. Trimming removed 5 bases from V and 5 bases from J, with 12 bases in between. The CDR3 bases are TGTGCCAGCAGTCGAGCCTCGGGGACTGAAGCTTTCTTT. This translates into CASSRASGTEAFF.

The chain carries TRBV19 and TRBJ2-1; 10 bases line up with TRBD2. Germline lookup yields CDR1 LNHDA and CDR2 SQIVND (reference sequence). This CDR3 comprises 18 residues. Germline trimming cut 1 base from V and 0 bases from J; bases unmatched to any gene: 6. CDR3 residues: CASSIVRTSGDSYNEQFF. For the CDR3, the DNA is TGTGCCAGTAGTATAGTCCGGACTAGCGGCGACTCCTACAATGAGCAGTTCTTC.

The genes are TRBV5-1 and TRBJ1-1, with D perhaps TRBD1 (5 bases). The V end was cut by 3 bases, the J end by 1 base, with 13 bases between. Germline-derived CDR1 and CDR2 are SGHRS and YFSETQ. The CDR3 has 15 amino acids. The CDR3 coding sequence is TGCGCCAGCAGCTGGACACAGGTTTCGAACACTGAAGCTTTCTTT. Protein product: CASSWTQVSNTEAFF.

The chain employs TRBV30 and TRBJ1-6; weak D call: TRBD1 (6 bases). V lost 5 bases to trimming and J lost 9 bases, with 17 bases between them. The CDR3 is made up of 14 amino acids. In germline, CDR1 is GTSNPN, CDR2 SVGIG (reference sequence). The CDR3 coding sequence is TGTGCCTGGGGGGATTGGACAGTTGGTTCACCCCTCCACTTT. Translation: CAWGDWTVGSPLHF.

The chain carries TRBV5-7 and TRBJ2-7, with TRBD2 identical over 14 bases. TRBV5-7 is labeled an ORF, and its function is uncertain. CDR3 length: 16 amino acids. Germline trimming cut 4 bases from V and 7 bases from J; bases unmatched to any gene: 10. In nucleotides, the CDR3 is TGTGCCAGCAGCCCCAGACTAGCGGGAGGGCCGGGGGAGCAGTACTTC. Its protein product is CASSPRLAGGPGEQYF.

The V gene is TRBV6-5, the J gene TRBJ1-2; weak D call: TRBD1 (6 bases). V lost 6 bases to trimming and J lost 5 bases, with 13 bases between them. The germline V gene has CDR1 MNHEY and CDR2 SVGAGI. CDR3 length: 13 amino acids. CDR3 coding DNA: TGTGCCAGCAGGAAGGGGGGAATTTATGGCTACACCTTC. It specifies CASRKGGIYGYTF.

This clone has just one count. The chain employs TRBV11-3 and TRBJ2-5; 14 bases fit TRBD2. V lost 4 bases to trimming and J lost 4 bases; unmatched junction nucleotides: 5. The CDR3 has 16 amino acids. Germline V gene lookup returns CDR1 SGHNT and CDR2 YENEEA. DNA for the CDR3: TGTGCCAGCAGCTCCGGGGGACTAGCGGGAGCAGAGACCCAGTACTTC. Protein sequence: CASSSGGLAGAETQYF.

The chain carries TRBV19 and TRBJ1-1; no reliable D call. Germline assignment: CDR1 LNHDA and CDR2 SQIVND (reference sequence). This CDR3 has 14 amino acids. Deletions cut 5 bases from V and 7 bases from J, with 17 bases between. The CDR3 loop reads CASSPRPGALEAFF. The CDR3 DNA sequence: TGTGCCAGTAGTCCCCGCCCGGGTGCCCTTGAAGCTTTCTTT.

The chain couples TRBV7-9 to TRBJ1-5; 7 bases are shared with TRBD1. V was pared by 6 bases and J by 4 bases, with 12 bases of the junction left unmatched. Germline V gene sequence: CDR1 SEHNR, CDR2 FQNEAQ (reference sequence). There are 16 residues in the CDR3. The CDR3 DNA is TGTGCCAGCAGTTCGGGCCCGGGACAGCTAAATCAGCCCCAGCATTTT. As protein: CASSSGPGQLNQPQHF.

This sequence joins TRBV7-2 and TRBJ2-5; either TRBD1 or TRBD2 may supply D (5 bases each). CDR1 is SGHTA, CDR2 FQGNSA, per germline. With 2 bases removed from V and 5 bases from J, the gap between germline ends came to 15 bases. CDR3 length: 15 amino acids. CDR3 amino acids: CASSLSGRRVETQYF. CDR3 bases: TGTGCCAGCAGCTTATCGGGACGGCGGGTGGAGACCCAGTACTTC.

This chain connects TRBV7-2 to TRBJ2-5; D gene uncertain. The CDR3 length is 12 residues. Germline V lookup: CDR1 SGHTA, CDR2 FQGNSA. V lost 1 base and J lost 5, with 5 bases in between. CDR3 in amino acids: CASSLDTETQYF. The CDR3 nucleotides read TGTGCCAGCAGCTTAGATACTGAGACCCAGTACTTC.

V gene TRBV5-1 combines with J gene TRBJ2-3; perhaps D is TRBD1 or TRBD2 (5 bases each). Germline CDR1 is SGHRS and CDR2 is YFSETQ. This CDR3 region has 15 residues. V dropped 0 bases and J dropped 2 bases, with 10 bases sitting between them. The CDR3 DNA follows: TGCGCCAGCAGCTTGGCTTGGGGGAACACAGATACGCAGTATTTT. Protein: CASSLAWGNTDTQYF. The whole variable domain, remainder taken from reference TRBV5-1 and TRBJ2-3, is KAGVTQTPRYLIKTRGQQVTLSCSPISGHRSVSWYQQTPGQGLQFLFEYFSETQRNKGNFPGRFSGRQFSNSRSEMNVSTLELGDSALYLCASSLAWGNTDTQYFGPGTRLTVL.

V and J are TRBV7-2 and TRBJ2-1; possible D gene TRBD2, 5 bases. Germline CDR1 and CDR2: SGHTA and FQGNSA. Trimming left V 10 bases short and J 3 bases short, with 16 bases between. The length of the CDR3 is 14 residues. CDR3 coding DNA: TGTGCCATCGATTCGCAGCGGCTCTACAATGAGCAGTTCTTC. It is translated as CAIDSQRLYNEQFF.

The CDR3 sequence is CASKGESETDTQYF. The DNA for the CDR3 is TGTGCCAGCAAGGGAGAAAGTGAGACAGATACGCAGTATTTT. This rearrangement joins TRBV6-5 to TRBJ2-3; possible D gene TRBD2, 5 bases. Trimming pared 7 bases from V and 3 bases from J, leaving 14 bases between. The CDR3 runs 14 residues. Germline V gives CDR1 MNHEY, CDR2 SVGAGI.

V gene TRBV5-6 combines with J gene TRBJ1-5; weak D call: TRBD1 (6 bases). Trimming took off 4 bases at V and 4 bases at J, with 12 bases between the two ends. Germline V CDR1 and CDR2: SGHDT, YYEEEE. This CDR3 comprises 14 residues. CDR3 protein: CASSRRGTNQPQHF. The CDR3, as DNA: TGTGCCAGCAGCCGGCGCGGGACAAATCAGCCCCAGCATTTT.